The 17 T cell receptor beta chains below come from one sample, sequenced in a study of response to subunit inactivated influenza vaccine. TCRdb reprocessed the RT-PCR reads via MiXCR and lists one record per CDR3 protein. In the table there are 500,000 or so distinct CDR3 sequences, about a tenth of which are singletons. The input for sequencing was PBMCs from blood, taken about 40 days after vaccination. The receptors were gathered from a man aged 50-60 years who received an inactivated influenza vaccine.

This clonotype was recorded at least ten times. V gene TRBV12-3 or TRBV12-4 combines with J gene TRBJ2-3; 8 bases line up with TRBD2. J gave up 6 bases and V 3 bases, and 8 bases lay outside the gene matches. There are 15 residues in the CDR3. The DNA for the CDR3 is TGTGCCAGCAGTTTGGGGCTAGCGGGTGTCGATACGCAGTATTTT. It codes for CASSLGLAGVDTQYF.

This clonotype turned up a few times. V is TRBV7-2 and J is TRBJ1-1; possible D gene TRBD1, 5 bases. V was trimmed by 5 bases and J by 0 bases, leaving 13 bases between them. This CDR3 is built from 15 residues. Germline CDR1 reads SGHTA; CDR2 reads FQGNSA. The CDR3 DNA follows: TGTGCCAGCAGCCTCGGGGCAGTCCTGAACACTGAAGCTTTCTTT. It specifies CASSLGAVLNTEAFF.

CDR3 in amino acids: CASSLKRQGTQETQYF. The CDR3 coding sequence is TGTGCCAGCAGCCTCAAAAGACAGGGTACCCAAGAGACCCAGTACTTC. The chain combines TRBV5-5 with TRBJ2-5; 7 nucleotides agree with TRBD1. V dropped 4 bases and J dropped 1; count of bases not matched to a gene: 10. This CDR3 comprises 16 residues. Germline lookup yields CDR1 SGHKS and CDR2 YYEKEE (reference sequence).

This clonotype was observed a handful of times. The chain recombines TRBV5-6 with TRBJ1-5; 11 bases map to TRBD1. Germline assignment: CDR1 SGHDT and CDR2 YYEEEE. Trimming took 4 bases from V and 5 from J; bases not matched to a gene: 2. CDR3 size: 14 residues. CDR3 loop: CASSRTGGDQPQHF. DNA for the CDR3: TGTGCCAGCAGCCGGACAGGGGGCGATCAGCCCCAGCATTTT.

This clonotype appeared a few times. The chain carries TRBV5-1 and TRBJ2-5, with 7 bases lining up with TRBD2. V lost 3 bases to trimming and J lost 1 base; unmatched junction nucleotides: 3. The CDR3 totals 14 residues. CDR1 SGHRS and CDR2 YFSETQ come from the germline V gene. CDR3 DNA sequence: TGCGCCAGCAGCTCGGGGAGGGTCCAAGAGACCCAGTACTTC. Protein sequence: CASSSGRVQETQYF.

The CDR3 spells CAITDGISYEQYF. In nucleotides, the CDR3 is TGTGCCATCACGGACGGGATCTCCTACGAGCAGTACTTC. The gene calls are TRBV10-3 and TRBJ2-7; tentative D call: TRBD2 (5 bases). The length of the CDR3 is 13 residues. The germline gives CDR1 ENHRY, CDR2 SYGVKD. Trimming cost V 7 bases and J 0 bases, with 10 bases left between them.

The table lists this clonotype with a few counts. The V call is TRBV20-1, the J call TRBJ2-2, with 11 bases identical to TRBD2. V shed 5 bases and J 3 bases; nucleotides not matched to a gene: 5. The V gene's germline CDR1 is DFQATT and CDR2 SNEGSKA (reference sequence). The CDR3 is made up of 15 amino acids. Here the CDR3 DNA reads TGCAGTGCTCTAGCGGGAGGAGCGGACACCGGGGAGCTGTTTTTT. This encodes CSALAGGADTGELFF.

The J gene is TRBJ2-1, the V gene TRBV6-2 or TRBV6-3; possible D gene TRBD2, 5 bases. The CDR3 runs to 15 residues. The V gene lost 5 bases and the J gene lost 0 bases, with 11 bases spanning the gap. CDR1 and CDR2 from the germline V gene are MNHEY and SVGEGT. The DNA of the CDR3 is TGTGCCAGCAGTATCGGACTTCTCTCCTACAATGAGCAGTTCTTC. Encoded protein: CASSIGLLSYNEQFF.

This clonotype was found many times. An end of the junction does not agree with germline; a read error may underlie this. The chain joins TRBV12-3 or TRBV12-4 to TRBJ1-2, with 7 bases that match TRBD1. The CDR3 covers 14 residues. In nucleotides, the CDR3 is TGCGCCAGCAGCCTCGGGACAGCAAACTATGGCTACACCTTC. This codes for CASSLGTANYGYTF.

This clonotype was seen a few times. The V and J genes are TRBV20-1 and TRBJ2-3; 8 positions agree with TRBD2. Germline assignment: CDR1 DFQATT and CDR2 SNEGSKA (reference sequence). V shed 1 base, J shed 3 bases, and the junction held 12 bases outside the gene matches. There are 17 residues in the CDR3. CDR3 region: CSARVVGGGLRTDTQYF. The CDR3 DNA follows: TGCAGTGCTAGAGTGGTCGGGGGGGGTCTCAGGACAGATACGCAGTATTTT.

This CDR3 is CASSGTGEEQYF. CDR3 sequence (DNA): TGTGCCAGCTCCGGGACAGGGGAAGAGCAGTACTTC. The chain employs TRBV2 and TRBJ2-7, with 10 nucleotides matching TRBD1. V dropped 8 bases and J dropped 7; count of bases not matched to a gene: 5. This CDR3 has 12 residues. Per the germline V gene, CDR1 is SNHLY and CDR2 is FYNNEI. Full variable domain (outside the CDR3, taken from reference TRBV2 and TRBJ2-7): EPEVTQTPSHQVTQMGQEVILRCVPISNHLYFYWYRQILGQKVEFLVSFYNNEISEKSEIFDDQFSVERPDGSNFTLKIRSTKLEDSAMYFCASSGTGEEQYFGPGTRLTVT.

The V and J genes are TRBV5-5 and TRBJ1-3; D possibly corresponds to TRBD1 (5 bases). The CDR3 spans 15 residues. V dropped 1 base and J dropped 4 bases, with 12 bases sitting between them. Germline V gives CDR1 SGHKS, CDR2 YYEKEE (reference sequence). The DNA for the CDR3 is TGTGCCAGCAGCTTGACGACGGGGCCCGGAAACACCATATATTTT. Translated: CASSLTTGPGNTIYF.

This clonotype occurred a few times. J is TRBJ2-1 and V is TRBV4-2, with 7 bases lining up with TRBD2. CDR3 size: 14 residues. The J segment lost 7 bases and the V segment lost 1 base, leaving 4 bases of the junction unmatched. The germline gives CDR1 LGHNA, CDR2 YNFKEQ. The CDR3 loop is CASSQAGGRNEQFF. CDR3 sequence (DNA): TGTGCCAGCAGCCAAGCGGGAGGTAGGAATGAGCAGTTCTTC.

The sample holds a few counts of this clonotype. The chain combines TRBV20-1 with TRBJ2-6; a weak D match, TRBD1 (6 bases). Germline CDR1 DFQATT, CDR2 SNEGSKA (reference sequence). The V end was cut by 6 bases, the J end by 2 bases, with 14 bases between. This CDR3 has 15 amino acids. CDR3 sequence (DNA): TGCAGTGCCTTCACCCAGGGGACTGGGGCCAACGTCCTGACTTTC. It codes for CSAFTQGTGANVLTF.

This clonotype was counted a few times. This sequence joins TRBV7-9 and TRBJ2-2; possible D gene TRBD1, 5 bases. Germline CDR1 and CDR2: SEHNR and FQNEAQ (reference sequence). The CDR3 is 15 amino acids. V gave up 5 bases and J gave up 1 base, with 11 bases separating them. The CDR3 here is CASSPPGQNTGELFF. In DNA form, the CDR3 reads TGTGCCAGCAGCCCCCCTGGACAGAACACCGGGGAGCTGTTTTTT.

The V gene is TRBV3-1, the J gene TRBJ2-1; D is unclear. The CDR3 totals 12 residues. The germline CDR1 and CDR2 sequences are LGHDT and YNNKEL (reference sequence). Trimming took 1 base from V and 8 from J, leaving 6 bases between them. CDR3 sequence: CASSQGIDEQFF. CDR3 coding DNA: TGTGCCAGCAGCCAAGGGATTGATGAGCAGTTCTTC.

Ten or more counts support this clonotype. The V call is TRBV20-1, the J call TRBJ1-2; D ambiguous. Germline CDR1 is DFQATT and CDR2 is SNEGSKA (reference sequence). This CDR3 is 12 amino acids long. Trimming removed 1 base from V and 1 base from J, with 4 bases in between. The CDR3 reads CSARVDNYGYTF. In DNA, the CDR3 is TGCAGTGCTAGAGTAGATAACTATGGCTACACCTTC.